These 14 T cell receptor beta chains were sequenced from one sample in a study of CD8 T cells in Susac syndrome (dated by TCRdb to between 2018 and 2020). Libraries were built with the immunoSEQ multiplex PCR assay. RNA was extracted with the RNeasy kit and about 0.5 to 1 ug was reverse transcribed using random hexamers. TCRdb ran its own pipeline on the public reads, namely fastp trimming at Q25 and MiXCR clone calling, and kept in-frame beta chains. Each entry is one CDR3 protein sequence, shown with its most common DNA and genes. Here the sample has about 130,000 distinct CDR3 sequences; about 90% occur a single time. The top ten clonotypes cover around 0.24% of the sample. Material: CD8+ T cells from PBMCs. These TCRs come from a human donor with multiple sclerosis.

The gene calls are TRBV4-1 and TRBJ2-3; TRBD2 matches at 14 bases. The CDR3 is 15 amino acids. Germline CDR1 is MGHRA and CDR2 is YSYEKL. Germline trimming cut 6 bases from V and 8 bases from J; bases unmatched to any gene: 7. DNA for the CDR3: TGCGCCAGCAGGGGGGAGGGACTAGCGGGAGTTACGCAGTATTTT. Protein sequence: CASRGEGLAGVTQYF.

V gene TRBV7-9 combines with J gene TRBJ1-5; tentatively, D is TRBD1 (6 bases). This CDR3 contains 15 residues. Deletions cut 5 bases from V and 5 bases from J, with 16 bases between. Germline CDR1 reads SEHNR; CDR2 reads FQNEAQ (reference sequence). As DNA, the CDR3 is TGTGCCAGCAGCCTGGGGACAATTGGGGATCAGCCCCAGCATTTT. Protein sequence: CASSLGTIGDQPQHF.

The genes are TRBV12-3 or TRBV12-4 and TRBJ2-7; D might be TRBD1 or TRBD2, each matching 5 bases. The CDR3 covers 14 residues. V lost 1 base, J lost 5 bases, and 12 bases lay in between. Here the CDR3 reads CASSLGGSEDEQYF. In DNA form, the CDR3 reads TGTGCCAGCAGTTTAGGGGGGTCCGAGGACGAGCAGTACTTC.

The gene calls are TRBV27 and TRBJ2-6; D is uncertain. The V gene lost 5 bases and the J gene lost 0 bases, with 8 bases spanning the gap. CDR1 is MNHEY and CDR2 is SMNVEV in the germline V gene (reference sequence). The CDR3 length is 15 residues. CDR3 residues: CASSTPYSGANVLTF. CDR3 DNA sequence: TGTGCCAGCAGTACTCCCTACTCTGGGGCCAACGTCCTGACTTTC.

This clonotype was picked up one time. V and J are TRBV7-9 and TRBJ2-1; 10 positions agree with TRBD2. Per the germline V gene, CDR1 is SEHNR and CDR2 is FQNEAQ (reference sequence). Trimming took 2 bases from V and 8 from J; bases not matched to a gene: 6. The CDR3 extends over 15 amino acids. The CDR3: CASSLLAGAYDEQFF. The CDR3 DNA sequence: TGTGCCAGCAGCTTACTAGCGGGGGCTTATGATGAGCAGTTCTTC. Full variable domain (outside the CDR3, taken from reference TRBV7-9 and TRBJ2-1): DTGVSQNPRHKITKRGQNVTFRCDPISEHNRLYWYRQTLGQGPEFLTYFQNEAQLEKSRLLSDRFSAERPKGSFSTLEIQRTEQGDSAMYLCASSLLAGAYDEQFFGPGTRLTVL.

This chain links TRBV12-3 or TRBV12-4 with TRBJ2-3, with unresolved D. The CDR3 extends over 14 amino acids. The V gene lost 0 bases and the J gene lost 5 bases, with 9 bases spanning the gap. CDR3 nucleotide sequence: TGTGCCAGCAGTTTAGCGATGCAGAAAGATACGCAGTATTTT. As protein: CASSLAMQKDTQYF.

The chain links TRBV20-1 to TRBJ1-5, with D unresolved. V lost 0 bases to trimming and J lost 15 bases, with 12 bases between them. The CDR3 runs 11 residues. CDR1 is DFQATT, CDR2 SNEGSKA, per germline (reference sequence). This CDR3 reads CSARDFDLWHF. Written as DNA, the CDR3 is TGCAGTGCTAGAGATTTTGACCTGTGGCATTTT.

CDR3 sequence reads: CSARGLAGLSETQYF. The CDR3 DNA sequence: TGCAGTGCTAGAGGACTAGCGGGATTATCGGAGACCCAGTACTTC. The gene calls are TRBV20-1 and TRBJ2-5, with TRBD2 identical over 11 bases. V dropped 1 base and J dropped 5; count of bases not matched to a gene: 6. Germline V gene sequence: CDR1 DFQATT, CDR2 SNEGSKA (reference sequence). There are 15 residues in the CDR3.

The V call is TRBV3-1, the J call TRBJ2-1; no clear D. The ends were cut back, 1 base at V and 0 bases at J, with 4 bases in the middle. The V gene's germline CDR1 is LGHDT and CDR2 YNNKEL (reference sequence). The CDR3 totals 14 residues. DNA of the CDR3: TGTGCCAGCAGCCAAGTCCTCTCCTACAATGAGCAGTTCTTC. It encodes CASSQVLSYNEQFF.

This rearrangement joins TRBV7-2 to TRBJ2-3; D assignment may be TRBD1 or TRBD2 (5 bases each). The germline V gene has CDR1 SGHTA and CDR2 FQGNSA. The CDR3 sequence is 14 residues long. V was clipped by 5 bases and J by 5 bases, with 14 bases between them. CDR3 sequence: CASSPGRTIDTQYF. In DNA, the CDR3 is TGTGCCAGCAGCCCGGGACGGACGATAGATACGCAGTATTTT.

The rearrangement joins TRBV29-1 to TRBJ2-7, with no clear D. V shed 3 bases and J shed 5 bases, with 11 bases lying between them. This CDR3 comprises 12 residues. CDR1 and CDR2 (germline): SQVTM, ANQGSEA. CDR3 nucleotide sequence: TGCAGCGTTGATACGGGTGAAAACGAGCAGTACTTC. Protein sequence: CSVDTGENEQYF.

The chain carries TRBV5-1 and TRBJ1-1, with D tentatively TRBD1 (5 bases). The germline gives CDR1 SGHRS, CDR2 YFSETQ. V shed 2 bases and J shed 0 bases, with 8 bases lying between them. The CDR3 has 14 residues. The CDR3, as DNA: TGCGCCAGCAGCTTTGTGGGACTGAACACTGAAGCTTTCTTT. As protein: CASSFVGLNTEAFF.

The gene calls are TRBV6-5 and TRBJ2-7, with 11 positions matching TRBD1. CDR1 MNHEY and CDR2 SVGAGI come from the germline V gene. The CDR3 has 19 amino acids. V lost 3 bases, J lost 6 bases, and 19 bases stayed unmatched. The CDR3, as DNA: TGTGCCAGCAGTTATGTACTGGGACAGGGGGAAAGAGACTACGCCGAGCAGTACTTC. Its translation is CASSYVLGQGERDYAEQYF.

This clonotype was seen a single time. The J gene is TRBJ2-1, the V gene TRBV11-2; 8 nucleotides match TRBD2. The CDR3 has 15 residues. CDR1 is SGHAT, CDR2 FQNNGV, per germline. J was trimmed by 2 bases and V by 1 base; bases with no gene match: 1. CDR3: CASSLAAGAYNEQFF. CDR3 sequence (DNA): TGTGCCAGCAGCTTAGCAGCGGGAGCCTACAATGAGCAGTTCTTC.